This TCR beta chain was captured in a study of T cell responses to AZD1222 COVID-19 vaccine. Profiled with immunoSEQ multiplex PCR; TCRdb holds only in-frame clones, not every one. The data hold 150,000 to 160,000 clones, with just over 90% observed a single time. The TCR originated in an adult in good health. Material: peripheral blood, obtained on day 0 of AZD1222 vaccination.

DNA of the CDR3: TGTGCCAGCAGTTACTCGAGACAGGGAGGCTATGGCTACACCTTC. Translation gives CASSYSRQGGYGYTF. The chain uses TRBV6-5 and TRBJ1-2; 7 bases are a match to TRBD1. The V and J ends lost 0 bases and 4 bases, in that order; junction bases with no gene match: 5. From germline, CDR1 is MNHEY and CDR2 SVGAGI. The CDR3 has 15 residues.